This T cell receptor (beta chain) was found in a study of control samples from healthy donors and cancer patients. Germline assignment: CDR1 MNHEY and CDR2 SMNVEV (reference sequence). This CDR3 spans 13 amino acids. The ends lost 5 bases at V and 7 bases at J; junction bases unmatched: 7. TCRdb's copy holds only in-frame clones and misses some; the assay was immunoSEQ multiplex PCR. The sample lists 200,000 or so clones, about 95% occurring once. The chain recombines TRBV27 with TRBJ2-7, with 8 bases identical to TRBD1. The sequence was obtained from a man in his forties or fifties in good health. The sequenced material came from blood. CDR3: CASSLRDRREQYV. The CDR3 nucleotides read TGTGCCAGCAGTCTCCGGGACAGGAGGGAGCAGTACGTC.